These 18 T cell receptor beta chains came from one sample sequenced in a study of blood T cell repertoires in COVID-19. The protocol was immunoSEQ multiplex PCR, while the TCRdb copy is restricted to in-frame clones and leaves out a portion. The profile shows approximately 50,000 clones, approximately 87% of them singletons. The sample consisted of peripheral blood. The source of these receptors is a human donor in a cohort sampled during active COVID-19.

A few counts support this clone. The CDR3 reads CASSQGEDQPQHF. Written as DNA, the CDR3 is TGTGCCAGCAGTCAGGGTGAGGATCAGCCCCAGCATTTT. The J gene is TRBJ1-5, the V gene TRBV6-5, with D possibly TRBD1 on 5 matching bases. Between the trimmed V and J ends, which lost 5 bases and 5 bases, there was a span of 10 bases. From germline, CDR1 is MNHEY and CDR2 SVGAGI. The CDR3 spans 13 residues.

The chain recombines TRBV5-6 with TRBJ1-5, with 9 bases fitting TRBD1. This CDR3 has 15 amino acids. The germline V gene has CDR1 SGHDT and CDR2 YYEEEE. With V trimmed by 2 bases and J by 4 bases, 4 bases remained unmatched. The chain's CDR3 is CASSFRDRANQPQHF. The CDR3 DNA sequence: TGTGCCAGCAGCTTTAGGGACAGGGCTAATCAGCCCCAGCATTTT.

The chain employs TRBV6-5 and TRBJ2-7; 9 bases align to TRBD1. The germline CDR1 and CDR2 sequences are MNHEY and SVGAGI. The V segment lost 2 bases and the J segment 9 bases; nucleotides outside the gene matches: 5. This CDR3 region has 13 residues. This CDR3 reads CASSYTGQGGQYF. DNA of the CDR3: TGTGCCAGCAGTTACACGGGACAGGGTGGGCAGTACTTC.

The chain uses TRBV3-1 (or the pseudogene TRBV3-2) and TRBJ2-1; 8 bases align to TRBD2. The V gene end was trimmed by 3 bases and the J gene end by 7 bases; junction bases not matched to a gene: 11. Germline CDR1 LGHDT, CDR2 YNNKEL (reference sequence). The CDR3 contains 16 residues. The CDR3 DNA reads as TGTGCCAGCAGCCATGCGGGAGGCCCGCCCGGAAATGAGCAGTTCTTC. Translated, it gives CASSHAGGPPGNEQFF.

The chain uses TRBV12-5 and TRBJ2-5; D not certain. The ends were cut back, 1 base at V and 4 bases at J, with 16 bases in the middle. CDR3 size: 16 residues. Germline V gene lookup returns CDR1 LGHNT and CDR2 FRNRAP. CDR3 DNA: TGTGCTAGTGGTTTGGGTCAGGTGGGTGGGCGAGAGACCCAGTACTTC. It codes for CASGLGQVGGRETQYF.

This chain connects TRBV25-1 to TRBJ2-1, with D unclear. The germline V gene has CDR1 MGHDK and CDR2 SYGVNS. V lost 2 bases and J 6 bases, leaving 11 bases between the germline ends. The CDR3 length is 14 residues. For the CDR3, the DNA is TGTGCCAGCAGTGAAGTTATAGTCCCCAATGAGCAGTTCTTC. Protein product: CASSEVIVPNEQFF.

This chain joins TRBV11-2 and TRBJ2-2; D unresolved. This CDR3 has 13 amino acids. From germline, CDR1 is SGHAT and CDR2 FQNNGV. The germline V and J ends were trimmed by 2 bases and 1 base, with 2 bases remaining between them. In nucleotides, the CDR3 is TGTGCCAGCAGCTTACAGAACACCGGGGAGCTGTTTTTT. Translated: CASSLQNTGELFF.

This clone has more than one count but fewer than ten. The rearrangement uses TRBV7-9 and TRBJ2-5; TRBD1 matches at 12 bases. The CDR3 consists of 15 residues. Germline loops: CDR1 SEHNR, CDR2 FQNEAQ (reference sequence). The V segment lost 5 bases and the J segment 5 bases; nucleotides outside the gene matches: 6. The CDR3 coding sequence is TGTGCCAGCAGCACGGGACAGGGGGCGACGGAGACCCAGTACTTC. Translating gives CASSTGQGATETQYF.

V and J are TRBV27 and TRBJ2-1; 8 bases map to TRBD1. This CDR3 contains 14 residues. J was trimmed by 6 bases and V by 0 bases; bases with no gene match: 1. Germline CDR1 is MNHEY and CDR2 is SMNVEV (reference sequence). As DNA, the CDR3 is TGTGCCAGCAGTTTATCGGGGACAGGCAATGAGCAGTTCTTC. Its protein is CASSLSGTGNEQFF.

This chain connects TRBV27 to TRBJ2-7; 9 bases match TRBD1. J lost 2 bases, V lost 0 bases, and 2 bases had no gene match. Germline CDR1 MNHEY, CDR2 SMNVEV (reference sequence). This CDR3 region has 15 residues. The CDR3 DNA follows: TGTGCCAGCAGTTTATCGCGACAGGGGGCCTACGAGCAGTACTTC. Its translation is CASSLSRQGAYEQYF.

This clone was seen more than once but under ten times. This rearrangement joins TRBV9 to TRBJ2-2, with 7 positions matching TRBD1. This CDR3 is built from 17 residues. Looked up from germline, CDR1 is SGDLS and CDR2 is YYNGEE. Losses at the gene ends were 1 base for V and 1 base for J; bases not matched to a gene: 7. The CDR3 protein is CASSVTRDSWNTGELFF. CDR3 bases: TGTGCCAGCAGCGTAACCCGGGACAGCTGGAACACCGGGGAGCTGTTTTTT.

This rearrangement joins TRBV5-6 to TRBJ1-2, with D possibly being TRBD1 (6 bases). With 4 bases removed from V and 6 bases from J, the gap between germline ends came to 13 bases. Germline assignment: CDR1 SGHDT and CDR2 YYEEEE. This CDR3 region has 13 residues. Written as DNA, the CDR3 is TGTGCCAGCAGCCAGGGAGGGGGACATGGCTACACCTTC. Encoded protein: CASSQGGGHGYTF.

V usage is TRBV28 and J usage is TRBJ2-7, with 10 bases matching TRBD1. Per the germline V gene, CDR1 is MDHEN and CDR2 is SYDVKM. The CDR3 totals 11 residues. The CDR3 sequence is CLDRGGFEQYF. Written as DNA, the CDR3 is TGTTTGGACAGGGGGGGATTCGAGCAGTACTTC.

This chain links TRBV27 with TRBJ2-3, with TRBD2 matching over 11 bases. CDR3 size: 16 residues. Germline assignment: CDR1 MNHEY and CDR2 SMNVEV (reference sequence). Losses at the gene ends were 0 bases for V and 1 base for J; bases not matched to a gene: 0. CDR3 residues: CASSLSTSGGTDTQYF. The CDR3 nucleotides are TGTGCCAGCAGTTTATCGACTAGCGGGGGCACAGATACGCAGTATTTT.

V usage is TRBV2 and J usage is TRBJ2-3, with 10 nucleotides matching TRBD2. The CDR3 is 16 amino acids. J was trimmed by 5 bases and V by 6 bases; bases with no gene match: 11. Germline CDR1 SNHLY, CDR2 FYNNEI. The CDR3 DNA reads as TGTGCCAGCAGACCATTAGGTAGCGGGAGGATAGATACGCAGTATTTT. It yields the protein CASRPLGSGRIDTQYF.

V usage is TRBV20-1 and J usage is TRBJ2-7; 10 bases are a match to TRBD2. The CDR3 totals 15 residues. Germline-derived CDR1 and CDR2 are DFQATT and SNEGSKA (reference sequence). V was clipped by 3 bases and J by 7 bases; unmatched bases: 12. The CDR3 DNA reads as TGCAGTGCTAGTATGCCTAGCGGGAGTTTTTGGGAGCAGTACTTC. Residues: CSASMPSGSFWEQYF.

The CDR3 spells CASSQDGPYEQYF. The CDR3 nucleotides are TGTGCCAGCAGCCAAGATGGCCCCTACGAGCAGTACTTC. This chain joins TRBV3-1 (or the pseudogene TRBV3-2) and TRBJ2-7, with D unclear. The V gene's germline CDR1 is LGHDT and CDR2 YNNKEL (reference sequence). Trimming took off 0 bases at V and 2 bases at J, with 5 bases between the two ends. The CDR3 length is 13 residues.

This chain connects TRBV4-3 to TRBJ1-5; D ambiguous. Germline-derived CDR1 and CDR2 are LGHNA and YSLEER. The V end was cut by 1 base, the J end by 5 bases, with 21 bases between. This CDR3 contains 18 residues. CDR3 residues: CASSQGPPWQRYYQPQHF. The CDR3 DNA sequence: TGCGCCAGCAGCCAAGGTCCTCCGTGGCAGCGTTACTATCAGCCCCAGCATTTT.